Below are 14 T cell receptor beta chains sequenced from a single sample in a study of identical twins. TCRdb called the 5' RACE reads again in MiXCR, with one record for every CDR3 protein. The sample lists fewer than 900,000 distinct CDR3 sequences, about 20% occurring once. These same records also appear under a second study, on T cells expressing NK-cell markers.

Sequencing used PBMCs. Source of these receptors: a woman younger than 30 in good health.

This clonotype was counted many times. The gene calls are TRBV7-9 and TRBJ2-7, with 9 bases aligning to TRBD2. The germline V gene has CDR1 SEHNR and CDR2 FQNEAQ (reference sequence). The CDR3 totals 14 residues. Trimming removed 8 bases from V and 7 bases from J; junction bases left unmatched: 12. For the CDR3, the DNA is TGTGCCAGCTCCACGACTAGCGGAAGGGGGGAGCAGTACTTC. It codes for CASSTTSGRGEQYF.

This clonotype was seen more than once but under ten times. The rearrangement uses TRBV18 and TRBJ2-1, with D unresolved. CDR3 length equals 13 residues. Germline CDR1 reads KGHSH; CDR2 reads LQKENI. Trimming shortened V by 2 bases and J by 7 bases, and 9 bases separated the two germline ends. The CDR3 here is CASSPVMGNEQFF. The CDR3 region has the DNA TGTGCCAGCTCACCAGTAATGGGTAATGAGCAGTTCTTC.

The table lists this clonotype with many counts. CDR3 region: CSAETTDEAGYGYTF. CDR3 DNA: TGCAGTGCTGAGACGACCGACGAGGCGGGCTATGGCTACACCTTC. J is TRBJ1-2 and V is TRBV20-1; D unresolved. This CDR3 spans 15 amino acids. V gave up 5 bases and J gave up 4 bases, with 20 bases separating them. CDR1 is DFQATT and CDR2 is SNEGSKA in the germline V gene (reference sequence).

The chain is built from TRBV7-3 and TRBJ1-2; the match to TRBD1 covers 12 bases. V was clipped by 0 bases and J by 11 bases; unmatched bases: 7. The CDR3 loop spans 15 amino acids. CDR1 and CDR2 from the germline V gene are SGHTA and FQGTGA. CDR3 bases: TGTGCCAGCAGCTTAACCGGGACAGGGGGCGCTGGGTACACCTTC. This encodes CASSLTGTGGAGYTF.

The rearrangement uses TRBV9 and TRBJ2-1; no clear D gene. V lost 2 bases and J 12 bases, leaving 9 bases between the germline ends. CDR1 and CDR2 (germline): SGDLS, YYNGEE. This CDR3 is 11 amino acids long. The CDR3 loop reads CASSVESRQFF. CDR3 in DNA: TGTGCCAGCAGCGTGGAGTCGAGGCAGTTCTTC.

V usage is TRBV27 and J usage is TRBJ2-1, with TRBD2 identical over 12 bases. Germline V gene lookup returns CDR1 MNHEY and CDR2 SMNVEV (reference sequence). Trimming removed 4 bases from V and 6 bases from J; junction bases left unmatched: 10. The CDR3 runs 17 residues. The CDR3 protein is CASSYLHLAGGINEQFF. In DNA, the CDR3 is TGTGCCAGCAGTTACCTACATCTAGCGGGAGGGATCAATGAGCAGTTCTTC.

V usage is TRBV10-3 and J usage is TRBJ2-1; 7 bases match TRBD2. The V and J ends lost 0 bases and 4 bases, in that order; junction bases with no gene match: 12. Germline V lookup: CDR1 ENHRY, CDR2 SYGVKD. The CDR3 consists of 18 residues. Here the CDR3 DNA reads TGTGCCATCAGTGAGTCCCCCAGGAGGGGCGGGGGTTACAATGAGCAGTTCTTC. Translating it yields CAISESPRRGGGYNEQFF.

The chain couples TRBV12-3 or TRBV12-4 to TRBJ2-5, with unresolved D. Trimming removed 6 bases from V and 5 bases from J, with 7 bases in between. The length of the CDR3 is 11 residues. CDR3 residues: CASRARETQYF. CDR3 DNA: TGTGCCAGCAGGGCTAGGGAGACCCAGTACTTC.

V gene TRBV20-1 combines with J gene TRBJ2-1, with 9 bases that match TRBD2. This CDR3 comprises 14 residues. The V segment lost 5 bases and the J segment 5 bases; nucleotides outside the gene matches: 7. Germline values: CDR1 DFQATT, CDR2 SNEGSKA (reference sequence). As DNA, the CDR3 is TGCAGTGCTTATAGCGGGAGTCTTAACAATGAGCAGTTCTTC. It is translated as CSAYSGSLNNEQFF.

This rearrangement joins TRBV10-3 to TRBJ2-1; possibly TRBD2 for D (5 bases). The V gene's germline CDR1 is ENHRY and CDR2 SYGVKD. V was clipped by 2 bases and J by 6 bases, with 5 bases between them. This CDR3 is built from 12 residues. This CDR3 reads CAISETSNEQFF. Here the CDR3 DNA reads TGTGCCATCAGTGAGACTAGCAATGAGCAGTTCTTC.

CDR3 residues: CSARDRGFWSRKSQETQYF. DNA of the CDR3: TGCAGTGCTAGAGATCGAGGGTTCTGGTCGCGGAAATCTCAAGAGACCCAGTACTTC. The V and J genes are TRBV20-1 and TRBJ2-5; weak D call: TRBD2 (5 bases). Germline V CDR1 and CDR2: DFQATT, SNEGSKA (reference sequence). V was cut by 0 bases and J by 2 bases, with 25 bases left in between. The CDR3 is made up of 19 amino acids.

This clonotype has just a few counts. The genes are TRBV5-6 and TRBJ2-2; no firm D call. The germline CDR1 and CDR2 sequences are SGHDT and YYEEEE. This CDR3 is 15 amino acids long. Trimming took 0 bases from V and 0 from J, leaving 6 bases between them. The CDR3 coding sequence is TGTGCCAGCAGCTTGGGGCAATCGAACACCGGGGAGCTGTTTTTT. Translated, it gives CASSLGQSNTGELFF. The variable domain in full, completed from reference TRBV5-6 and TRBJ2-2, reads DAGVTQSPTHLIKTRGQQVTLRCSPKSGHDTVSWYQQALGQGPQFIFQYYEEEERQRGNFPDRFSGHQFPNYSSELNVNALLLGDSALYLCASSLGQSNTGELFFGEGSRLTVL.

The rearrangement joins TRBV12-3 or TRBV12-4 to TRBJ2-2, with TRBD2 as a possible D gene (5 bases). Trimming removed 3 bases from V and 7 bases from J, with 15 bases in between. The CDR3 spans 15 residues. CDR3 nucleotides: TGTGCCAGCAGTTTGGGAGCCAGTGGTGGCGGGGAGCTGTTTTTT. Protein sequence: CASSLGASGGGELFF.

This clonotype was picked up a small number of times. The chain employs TRBV5-1 and TRBJ2-7, with D possibly being TRBD2 (5 bases). The V gene's germline CDR1 is SGHRS and CDR2 YFSETQ. CDR3 length: 13 residues. The germline V and J ends were trimmed by 0 bases and 7 bases, with 11 bases remaining between them. CDR3 nucleotide sequence: TGCGCCAGCAGCTTGGTTCGGGGTGGGGAGCAGTACTTC. This translates into CASSLVRGGEQYF.